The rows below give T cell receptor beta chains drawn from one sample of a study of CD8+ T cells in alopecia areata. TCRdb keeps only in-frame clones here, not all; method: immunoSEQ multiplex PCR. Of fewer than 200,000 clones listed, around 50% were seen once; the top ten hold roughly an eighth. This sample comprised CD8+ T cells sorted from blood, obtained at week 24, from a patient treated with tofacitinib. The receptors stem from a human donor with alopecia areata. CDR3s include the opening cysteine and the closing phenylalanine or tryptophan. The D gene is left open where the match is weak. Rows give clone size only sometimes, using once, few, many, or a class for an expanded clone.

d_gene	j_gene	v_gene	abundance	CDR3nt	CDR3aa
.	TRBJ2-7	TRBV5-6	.	TGTGCCAGCAGCCCTCAAGGGAACTCCTACGAGCAGTACTTC	CASSPQGNSYEQYF
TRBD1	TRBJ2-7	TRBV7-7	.	TGTGCCAGCAGCCCCGCCGGGACAGGGCGGTACGAGCAGTACTTC	CASSPAGTGRYEQYF
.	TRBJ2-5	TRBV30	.	TGTGCCTGGAGGGGGGCAGAGACCCAGTACTTC	CAWRGAETQYF
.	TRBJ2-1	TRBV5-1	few	TGCGCCAGCAGCTTCTCCCGTGGAGTAGGCACTGGGAATGAGCAGTTCTTC	CASSFSRGVGTGNEQFF
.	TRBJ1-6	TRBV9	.	TGTGCCAGCAGCGGCCGGGCCGCAAATTCACCCCTCCACTTT	CASSGRAANSPLHF
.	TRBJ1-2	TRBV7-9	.	TGTGCCAGCCGCGATCTGGACAAGAACTATGGCTACACCTTC	CASRDLDKNYGYTF
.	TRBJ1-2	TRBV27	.	TGTGCCAGCAGTTTACGGGAGGACCACTATGGCTACACCTTC	CASSLREDHYGYTF
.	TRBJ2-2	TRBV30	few	TGTGCCTGGAGCAGCGGCACCGGGGAGCTGTTTTTT	CAWSSGTGELFF
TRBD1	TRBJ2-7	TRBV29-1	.	TGCAGCGTAGAACTCGACAGGGGCGAGCAGTACTTC	CSVELDRGEQYF
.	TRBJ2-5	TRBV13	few	TGTGCCAGCAGCTCTAGAGGCCTGTCCCCGGGAGAGACCCAGTACTTC	CASSSRGLSPGETQYF
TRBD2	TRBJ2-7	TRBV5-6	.	TGTGCCAGCAGCTTTGGGGGGGCCTACGAGCAGTACTTC	CASSFGGAYEQYF
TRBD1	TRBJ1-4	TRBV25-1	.	TGTGCCAGCAGTGAAACTCGAGGGGGCGCGGGTGAAAAACTGTTTTTT	CASSETRGGAGEKLFF
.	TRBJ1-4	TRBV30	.	TGTGCCTGGAGCCCGGAAGCGGGGTTAGGTGAAAAACTGTTTTTT	CAWSPEAGLGEKLFF
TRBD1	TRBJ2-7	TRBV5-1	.	TGCGCCAGCAGCTTTTCCGTGGGACAGCAATACGAGCAGTACTTC	CASSFSVGQQYEQYF
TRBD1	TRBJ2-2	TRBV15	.	TGTGCCACAGGGGACAGGGACGTCGCCGGGGAGCTGTTTTTT	CATGDRDVAGELFF
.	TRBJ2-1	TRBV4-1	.	TGCGCCAGCTCGAGGGTCTTCCCAACAAACAATGAGCAGTTCTTC	CASSRVFPTNNEQFF